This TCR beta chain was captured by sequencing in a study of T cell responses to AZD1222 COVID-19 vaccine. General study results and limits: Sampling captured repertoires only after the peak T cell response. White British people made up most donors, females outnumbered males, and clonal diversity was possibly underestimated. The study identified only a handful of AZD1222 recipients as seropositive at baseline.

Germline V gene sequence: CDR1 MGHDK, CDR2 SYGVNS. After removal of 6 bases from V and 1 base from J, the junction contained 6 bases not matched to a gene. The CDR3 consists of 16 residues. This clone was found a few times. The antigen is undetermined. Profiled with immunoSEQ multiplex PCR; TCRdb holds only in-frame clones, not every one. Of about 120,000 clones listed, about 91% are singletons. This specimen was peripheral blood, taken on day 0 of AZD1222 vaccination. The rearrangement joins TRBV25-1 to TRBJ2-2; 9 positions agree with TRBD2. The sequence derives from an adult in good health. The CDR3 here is CASSQGTSWNTGELFF. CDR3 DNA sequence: TGTGCCAGCAGCCAGGGGACTAGCTGGAACACCGGGGAGCTGTTTTTT.